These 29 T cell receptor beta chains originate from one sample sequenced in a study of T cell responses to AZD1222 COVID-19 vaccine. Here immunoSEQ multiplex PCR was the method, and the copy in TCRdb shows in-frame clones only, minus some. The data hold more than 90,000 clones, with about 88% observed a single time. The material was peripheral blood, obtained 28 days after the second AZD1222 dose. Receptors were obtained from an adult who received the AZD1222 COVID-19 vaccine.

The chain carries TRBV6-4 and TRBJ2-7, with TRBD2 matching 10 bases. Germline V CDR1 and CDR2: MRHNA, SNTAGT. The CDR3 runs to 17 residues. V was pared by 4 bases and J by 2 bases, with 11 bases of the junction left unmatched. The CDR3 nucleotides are TGTGCCAGCAGTGTATATCCTAGCGGGAGAGACGCCTACGAGCAGTACTTC. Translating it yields CASSVYPSGRDAYEQYF.

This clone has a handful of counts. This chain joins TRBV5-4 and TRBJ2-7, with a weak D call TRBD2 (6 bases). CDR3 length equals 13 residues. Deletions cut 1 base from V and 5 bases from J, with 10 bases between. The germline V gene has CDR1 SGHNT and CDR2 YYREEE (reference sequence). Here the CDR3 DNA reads TGTGCCAGCAGCTTGCCCACTAGCCACGAGCAGTACTTC. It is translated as CASSLPTSHEQYF.

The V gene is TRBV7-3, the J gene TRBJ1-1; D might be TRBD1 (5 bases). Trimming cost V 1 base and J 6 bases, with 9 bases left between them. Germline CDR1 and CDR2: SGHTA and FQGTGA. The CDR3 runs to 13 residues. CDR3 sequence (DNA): TGTGCCAGCAGCTTAAAGGGGTGGGCTGAAGCTTTCTTT. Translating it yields CASSLKGWAEAFF.

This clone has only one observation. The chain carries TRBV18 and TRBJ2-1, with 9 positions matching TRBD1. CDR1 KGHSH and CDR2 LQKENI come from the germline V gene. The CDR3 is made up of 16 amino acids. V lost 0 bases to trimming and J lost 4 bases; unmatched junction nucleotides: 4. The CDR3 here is CASSPPWTGVYNEQFF. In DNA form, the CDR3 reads TGTGCCAGCTCACCACCGTGGACAGGGGTTTACAATGAGCAGTTCTTC.

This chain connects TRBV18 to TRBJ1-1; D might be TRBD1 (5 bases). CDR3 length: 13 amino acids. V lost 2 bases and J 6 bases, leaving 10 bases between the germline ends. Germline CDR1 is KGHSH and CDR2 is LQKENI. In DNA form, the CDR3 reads TGTGCCAGCTCACCATCCAGGGCCCCTGAAGCTTTCTTT. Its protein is CASSPSRAPEAFF.

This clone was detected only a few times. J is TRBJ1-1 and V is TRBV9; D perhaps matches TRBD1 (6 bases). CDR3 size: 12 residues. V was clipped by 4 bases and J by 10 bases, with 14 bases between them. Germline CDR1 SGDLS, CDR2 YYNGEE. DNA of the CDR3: TGTGCCAGCAGCAGAGACGGAGGGGGAGCTTTCTTT. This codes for CASSRDGGGAFF.

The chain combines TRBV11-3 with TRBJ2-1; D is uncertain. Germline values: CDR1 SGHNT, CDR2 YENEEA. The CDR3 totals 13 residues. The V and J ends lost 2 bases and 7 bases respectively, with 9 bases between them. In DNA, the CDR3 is TGTGCCAGCAGCTTAAATGTCCGAAATGAGCAGTTCTTC. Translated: CASSLNVRNEQFF. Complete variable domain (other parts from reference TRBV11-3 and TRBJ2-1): EAGVVQSPRYKIIEKKQPVAFWCNPISGHNTLYWYLQNLGQGPELLIRYENEEAVDDSQLPKDRFSAERLKGVDSTLKIQPAELGDSAVYLCASSLNVRNEQFFGPGTRLTVL.

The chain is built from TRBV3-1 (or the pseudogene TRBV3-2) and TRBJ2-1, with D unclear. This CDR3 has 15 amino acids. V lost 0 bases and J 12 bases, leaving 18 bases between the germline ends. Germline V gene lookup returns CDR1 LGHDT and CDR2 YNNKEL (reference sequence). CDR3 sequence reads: CASSQEWPVGQGQFF. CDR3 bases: TGTGCCAGCAGCCAAGAATGGCCGGTAGGGCAAGGGCAGTTCTTC.

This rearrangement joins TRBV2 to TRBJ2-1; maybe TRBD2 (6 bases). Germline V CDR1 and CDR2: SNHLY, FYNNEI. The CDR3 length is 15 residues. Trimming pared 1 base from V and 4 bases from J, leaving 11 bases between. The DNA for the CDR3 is TGTGCCAGCAGTGAAGGGCTAGCGAGATACAATGAGCAGTTCTTC. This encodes CASSEGLARYNEQFF.

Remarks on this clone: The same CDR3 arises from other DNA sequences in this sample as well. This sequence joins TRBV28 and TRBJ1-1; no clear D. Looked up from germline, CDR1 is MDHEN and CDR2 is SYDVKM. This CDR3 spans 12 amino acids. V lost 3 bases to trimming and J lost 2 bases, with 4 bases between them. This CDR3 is CASSFPNTEAFF. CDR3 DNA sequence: TGTGCCAGCAGTTTCCCTAACACTGAAGCTTTCTTT. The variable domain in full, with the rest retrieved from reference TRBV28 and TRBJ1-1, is DVKVTQSSRYLVKRTGEKVFLECVQDMDHENMFWYRQDPGLGLRLIYFSYDVKMKEKGDIPEGYSVSREKKERFSLILESASTNQTSMYLCASSFPNTEAFFGQGTRLTVV.

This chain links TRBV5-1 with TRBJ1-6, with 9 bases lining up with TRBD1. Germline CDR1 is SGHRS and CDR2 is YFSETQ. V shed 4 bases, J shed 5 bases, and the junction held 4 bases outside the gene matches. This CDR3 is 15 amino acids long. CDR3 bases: TGCGCCAGCAGCCTAGGACAGGGGAATAATTCACCCCTCCACTTT. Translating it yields CASSLGQGNNSPLHF.

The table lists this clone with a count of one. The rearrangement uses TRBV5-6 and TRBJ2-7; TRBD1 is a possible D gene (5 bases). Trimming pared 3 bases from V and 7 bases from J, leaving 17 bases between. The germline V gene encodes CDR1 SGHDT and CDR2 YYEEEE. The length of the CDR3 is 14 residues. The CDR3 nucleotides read TGTGCCAGCAGCTGGGGTCAGGGCGTAGGGGAGCAGTACTTC. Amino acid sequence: CASSWGQGVGEQYF.

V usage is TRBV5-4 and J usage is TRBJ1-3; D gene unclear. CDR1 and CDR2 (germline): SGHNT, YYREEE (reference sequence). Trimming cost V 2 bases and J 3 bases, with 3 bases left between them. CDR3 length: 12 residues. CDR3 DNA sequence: TGTGCCAGCAGCTTCGGTGGAAACACCATATATTTT. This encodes CASSFGGNTIYF.

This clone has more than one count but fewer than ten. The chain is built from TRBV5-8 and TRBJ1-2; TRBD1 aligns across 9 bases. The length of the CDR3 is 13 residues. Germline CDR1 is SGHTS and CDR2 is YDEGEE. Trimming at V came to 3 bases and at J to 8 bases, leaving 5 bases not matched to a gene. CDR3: CASSSQGARGYTF. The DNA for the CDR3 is TGTGCCAGCAGCTCACAGGGGGCGCGGGGCTACACCTTC.

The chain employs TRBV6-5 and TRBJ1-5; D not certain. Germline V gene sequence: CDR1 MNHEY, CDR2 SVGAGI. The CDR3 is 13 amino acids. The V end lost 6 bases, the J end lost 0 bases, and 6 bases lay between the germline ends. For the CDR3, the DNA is TGTGCCAGCAGCTTTGATAGCAATCAGCCCCAGCATTTT. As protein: CASSFDSNQPQHF.

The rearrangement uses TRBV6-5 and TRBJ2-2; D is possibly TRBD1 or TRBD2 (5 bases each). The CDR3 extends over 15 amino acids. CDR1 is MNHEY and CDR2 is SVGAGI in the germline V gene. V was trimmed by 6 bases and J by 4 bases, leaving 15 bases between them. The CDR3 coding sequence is TGTGCCAGCAGAAAACTAGGGGTGAGCACCGGGGAGCTGTTTTTT. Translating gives CASRKLGVSTGELFF.

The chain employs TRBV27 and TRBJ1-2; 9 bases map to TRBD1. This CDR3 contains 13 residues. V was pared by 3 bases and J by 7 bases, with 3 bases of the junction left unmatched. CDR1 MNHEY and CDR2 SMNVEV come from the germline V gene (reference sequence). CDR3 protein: CASSFGTGSGYTF. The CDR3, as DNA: TGTGCCAGCAGTTTTGGGACAGGGTCTGGCTACACCTTC.

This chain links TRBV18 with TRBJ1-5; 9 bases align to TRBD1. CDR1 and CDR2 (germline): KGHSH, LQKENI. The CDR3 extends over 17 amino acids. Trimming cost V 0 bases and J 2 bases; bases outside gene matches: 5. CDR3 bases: TGTGCCAGCTCACCACCTGGGACAGGGCTCGGCAATCAGCCCCAGCATTTT. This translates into CASSPPGTGLGNQPQHF.

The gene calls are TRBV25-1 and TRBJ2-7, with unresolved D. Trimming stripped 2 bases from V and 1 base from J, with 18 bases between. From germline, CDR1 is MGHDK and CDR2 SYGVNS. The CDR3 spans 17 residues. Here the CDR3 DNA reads TGTGCCAGCAGTGAAGACCCCCCCTCCAGCTCTTCCTACGAGCAGTACTTC. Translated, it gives CASSEDPPSSSSYEQYF.

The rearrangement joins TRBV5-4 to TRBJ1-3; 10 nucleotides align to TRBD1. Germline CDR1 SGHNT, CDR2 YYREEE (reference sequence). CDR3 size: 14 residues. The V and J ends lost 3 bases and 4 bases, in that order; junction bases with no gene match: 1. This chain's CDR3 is CASSWGQGGNTIYF. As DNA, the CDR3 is TGTGCCAGCAGCTGGGGACAGGGGGGAAACACCATATATTTT.

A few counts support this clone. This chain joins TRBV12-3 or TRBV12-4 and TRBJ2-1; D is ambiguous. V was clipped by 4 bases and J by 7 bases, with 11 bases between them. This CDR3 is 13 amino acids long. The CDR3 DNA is TGTGCCAGCAGTTCCTATGCGAGGAATGAGCAGTTCTTC. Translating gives CASSSYARNEQFF.

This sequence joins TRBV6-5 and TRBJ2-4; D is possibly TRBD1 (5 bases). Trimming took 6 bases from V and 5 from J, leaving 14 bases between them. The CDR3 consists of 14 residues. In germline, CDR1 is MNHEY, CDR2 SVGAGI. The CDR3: CASRTVDMENIQYF. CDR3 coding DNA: TGTGCCAGCAGGACAGTGGATATGGAAAACATTCAGTACTTC.

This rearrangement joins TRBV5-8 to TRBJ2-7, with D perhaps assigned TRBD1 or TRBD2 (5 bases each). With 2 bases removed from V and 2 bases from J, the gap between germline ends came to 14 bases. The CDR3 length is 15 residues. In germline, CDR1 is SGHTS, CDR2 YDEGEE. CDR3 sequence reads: CASSLGRGGTYEQYF. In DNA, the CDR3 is TGTGCCAGCAGCTTAGGCCGGGGCGGAACCTACGAGCAGTACTTC.

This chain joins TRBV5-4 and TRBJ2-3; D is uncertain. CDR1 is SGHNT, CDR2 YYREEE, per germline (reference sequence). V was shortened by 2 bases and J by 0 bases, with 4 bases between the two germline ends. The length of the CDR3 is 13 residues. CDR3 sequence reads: CASSFQSTDTQYF. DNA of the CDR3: TGTGCCAGCAGCTTCCAGAGCACAGATACGCAGTATTTT. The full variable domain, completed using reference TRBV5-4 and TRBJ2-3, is ETGVTQSPTHLIKTRGQQVTLRCSSQSGHNTVSWYQQALGQGPQFIFQYYREEENGRGNFPPRFSGLQFPNYSSELNVNALELDDSALYLCASSFQSTDTQYFGPGTRLTVL.

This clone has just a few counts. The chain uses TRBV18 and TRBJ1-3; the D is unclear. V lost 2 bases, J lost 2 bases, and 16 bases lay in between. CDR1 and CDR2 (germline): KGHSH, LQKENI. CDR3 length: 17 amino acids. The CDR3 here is CASSPRLGEATGNTIYF. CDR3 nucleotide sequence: TGTGCCAGCTCACCAAGGCTCGGTGAGGCTACTGGAAACACCATATATTTT.

CDR3 sequence: CASSEPTNTEAFF. CDR3 DNA sequence: TGCGCCAGCAGTGAGCCCACAAACACTGAAGCTTTCTTT. The chain is built from TRBV10-1 and TRBJ1-1, with unresolved D. V was trimmed by 2 bases and J by 2 bases, leaving 6 bases between them. The CDR3 has 13 residues. The germline gives CDR1 WNHNN, CDR2 SYGVQD (reference sequence).

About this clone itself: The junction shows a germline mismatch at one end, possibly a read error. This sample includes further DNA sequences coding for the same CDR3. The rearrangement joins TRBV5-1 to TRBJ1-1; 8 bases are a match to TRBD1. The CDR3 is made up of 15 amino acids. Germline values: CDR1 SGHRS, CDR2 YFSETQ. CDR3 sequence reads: CASSSDRGLNTEAFF. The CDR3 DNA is TGCGCCAGCAGCTCTGACAGGGGATTGAACACTGAGGCTTTCTTT.

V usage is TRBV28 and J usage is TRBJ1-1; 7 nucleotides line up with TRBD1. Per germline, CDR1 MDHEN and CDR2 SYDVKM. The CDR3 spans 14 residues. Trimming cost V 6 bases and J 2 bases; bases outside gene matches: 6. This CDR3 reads CASRNRGFNTEAFF. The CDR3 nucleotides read TGTGCCAGCAGGAACAGGGGATTTAACACTGAAGCTTTCTTT.

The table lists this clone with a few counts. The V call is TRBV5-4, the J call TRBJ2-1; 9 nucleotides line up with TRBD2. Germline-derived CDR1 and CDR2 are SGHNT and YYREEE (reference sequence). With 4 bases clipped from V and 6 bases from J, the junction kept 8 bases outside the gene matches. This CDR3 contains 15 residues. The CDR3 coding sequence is TGTGCCAGCAGCCAGGGACTAGCACCCTCCAATGAGCAGTTCTTC. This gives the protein CASSQGLAPSNEQFF.